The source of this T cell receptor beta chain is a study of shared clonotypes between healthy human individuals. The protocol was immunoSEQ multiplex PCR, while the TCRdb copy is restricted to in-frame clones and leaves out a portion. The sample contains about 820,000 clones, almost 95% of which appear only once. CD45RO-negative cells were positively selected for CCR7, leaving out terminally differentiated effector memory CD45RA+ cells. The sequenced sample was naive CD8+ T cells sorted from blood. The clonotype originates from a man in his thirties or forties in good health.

The CDR3 sequence is CASSLRLAVAYEQYF. CDR3 bases: TGTGCCAGCAGCCTCAGACTAGCGGTAGCCTACGAGCAGTACTTC. The chain is built from TRBV6-1 and TRBJ2-7, with 9 bases aligning to TRBD2. V lost 6 bases and J lost 2; bases outside the gene matches: 8. The CDR3 is 15 amino acids. Per the germline V gene, CDR1 is MNHNS and CDR2 is SASEGT.